This TCR beta chain came from a study of blood T cell repertoires in COVID-19 (dated by TCRdb to the early 2020s). Some background on the complete study: Samples from collaborators originated in the United States, Italy and Spain and spanned both the acute and convalescent phases of COVID-19. The prospective study material was composed of cDNA or gDNA derived from T cells, B-cell-depleted T cells, or PBMCs. The dataset comprised deeply sampled blood TCRbeta repertoires from subjects exposed to, actively infected with, or recovered from COVID-19. A freely available public database, intended as a resource for researchers studying the immune response to SARS-CoV-2, is where the repertoires were released. Samples were obtained from the ongoing ImmuneRACE study (first 160 participants) and from over a thousand subjects provided by 6 global collaborators. A de-identified subject ID, COVID-19 status, age in years and sex were almost always included in the sample metadata. Where HLA class I and class II types were available, the types were taken from metadata supplied by the sample provider, not from assay-based typing.

A second Seattle source provided samples from volunteer blood donors who had recovered from COVID-19. Whole blood was collected in K2EDTA tubes by collaborating institutions according to the institutions' own protocols. For TCRbeta analysis, collaborators shipped samples as frozen whole blood, isolated PBMCs, or DNA extracted from either of those sample types. Trimming takes 4 bases off V and 4 bases off J; junction bases not matched to a gene: 7. Including cysteine and phenylalanine, the CDR3 has 15 amino acids. Of all the DNA, just the CDR3 is kept, 45 bases in frame from base 1. CDR1 and CDR2 are read off the germline V gene (reference sequence) as SEHNR and FQNEAQ. Findings and caveats that apply to the study as a whole: How much clinical and demographic metadata was included differed by source and by participant, and the metadata was provided uncurated.

Concerning this clone itself: The target of this receptor is not known. No qualities accompany the bases; no much larger clone lies one base away.

The immunoSEQ Assay, a bias-controlled multiplex PCR, was used to amplify TCRbeta CDR3 regions from genomic DNA. Processing in the source paper ran as follows. The number of nucleated cells in each sample was estimated from the amplification of reference gene primers within the assay. To quantify the absolute abundance of each unique TCRbeta CDR3 rearrangement, sequence reads were collapsed and filtered. Productive Simpson clonality was computed per sample as the square root of Simpson's diversity index over productive rearrangements. TCRdb retrieved this table from immuneACCESS and kept in-frame rearrangements only. Not all clones are present; in checked studies, unresolved V genes account for under half, and no reason is known for the remainder. That table is the source of V, J and clone size, and D and trimming were worked out from the DNA. In this sample the table shows 250,000 to 350,000 clones, 87% of which occur a single time. About 2% of the sample is held by the ten biggest clonotypes.

The clonotype was recovered from a woman in her forties or fifties who had recovered from COVID-19. The rearranged chain carries TRBV7-9 and TRBJ1-2; 9 bases in between match TRBD1. Specimen: peripheral blood. The DNA sequence is given as TGTGCCAGCAGCTCGGACAGGGGAAATCGCTATGGCTACACCTTC. This sequence encodes CASSSDRGNRYGYTF.